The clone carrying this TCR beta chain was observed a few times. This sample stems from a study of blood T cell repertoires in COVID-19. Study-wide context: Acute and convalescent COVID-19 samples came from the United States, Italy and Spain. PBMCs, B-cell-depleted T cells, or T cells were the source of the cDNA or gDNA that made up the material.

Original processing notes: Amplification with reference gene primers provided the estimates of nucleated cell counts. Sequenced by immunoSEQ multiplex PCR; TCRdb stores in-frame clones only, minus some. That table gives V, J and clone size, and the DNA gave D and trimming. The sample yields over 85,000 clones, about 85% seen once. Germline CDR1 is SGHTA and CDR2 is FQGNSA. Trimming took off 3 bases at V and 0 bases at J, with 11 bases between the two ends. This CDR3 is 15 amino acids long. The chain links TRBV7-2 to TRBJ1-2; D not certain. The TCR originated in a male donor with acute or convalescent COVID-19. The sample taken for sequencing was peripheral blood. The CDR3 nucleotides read TGTGCCAGCAGCTTGAGCCGCTCATCTAACTATGGCTACACCTTC. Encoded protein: CASSLSRSSNYGYTF.